One and the same sample provided the 13 T cell receptor beta chains below, sequenced in a study of type 1 regulatory T cells. MiXCR, applied by TCRdb to the reads, yields one record per CDR3 protein. Of 80,000 to 100,000 distinct CDR3 sequences listed, 25% to 40% are singletons. The sequenced material came from CD4+ T cells, either the whole sample or a sorted fraction (not recorded which). The receptors originated from a human donor in good health.

The genes are TRBV19 and TRBJ1-1; a weak D match, TRBD1 (6 bases). V lost 4 bases and J lost 1, with 10 bases in between. Germline V gives CDR1 LNHDA, CDR2 SQIVND (reference sequence). The CDR3 has 14 amino acids. Here the CDR3 reads CASSTHRENTEAFF. CDR3 sequence (DNA): TGTGCCAGTAGTACTCACAGGGAGAACACTGAAGCTTTCTTT.

The gene calls are TRBV5-6 and TRBJ2-3, with TRBD2 as a possible D gene (6 bases). CDR3 length: 14 amino acids. V lost 3 bases and J 5 bases, leaving 13 bases between the germline ends. CDR1 and CDR2 (germline): SGHDT, YYEEEE. CDR3 DNA: TGTGCCAGCAGCTCGGTCCGGGAGTTAGATACGCAGTATTTT. Amino acid sequence: CASSSVRELDTQYF.

This clonotype was seen a handful of times. This sequence joins TRBV24-1 and TRBJ2-1, with 11 bases matching TRBD2. In germline, CDR1 is KGHDR, CDR2 SFDVKD. V gave up 1 base and J gave up 9 bases; unmatched junction bases: 7. The CDR3 covers 16 residues. The CDR3 nucleotides are TGTGCCACCAGTGATTTAACTAGCGGGAGTCGGTCTGAGCAGTTCTTC. It codes for CATSDLTSGSRSEQFF.

V is TRBV19 and J is TRBJ1-2; TRBD1 is a possible D gene (6 bases). Trimming took 4 bases from V and 2 from J, leaving 14 bases between them. The CDR3 is made up of 15 amino acids. CDR1 is LNHDA, CDR2 SQIVND, per germline (reference sequence). The CDR3 coding sequence is TGTGCCAGTAGTACGTTAAGACAGGAGAACTATGGCTACACCTTC. Amino acids: CASSTLRQENYGYTF.

This clonotype was counted between two and nine times. The chain joins TRBV20-1 to TRBJ1-1, with 11 bases fitting TRBD1. In germline, CDR1 is DFQATT, CDR2 SNEGSKA (reference sequence). The V gene end was trimmed by 2 bases and the J gene end by 1 base; junction bases not matched to a gene: 6. The CDR3 has 16 residues. Here the CDR3 reads CSARFAGTGGNTEAFF. For the CDR3, the DNA is TGCAGTGCTAGATTTGCCGGGACAGGGGGGAACACTGAAGCTTTCTTT.

This clonotype was found a few times. V gene TRBV7-2 combines with J gene TRBJ2-1; D might be TRBD2 (5 bases). The CDR3 is made up of 15 amino acids. From germline, CDR1 is SGHTA and CDR2 FQGNSA. The V gene lost 1 base and the J gene lost 2 bases, with 9 bases spanning the gap. CDR3 loop: CASSLEAVPYNEQFF. In nucleotides, the CDR3 is TGTGCCAGCAGCTTAGAAGCGGTACCCTACAATGAGCAGTTCTTC.

The V and J genes are TRBV5-1 and TRBJ1-3; 7 nucleotides align to TRBD1. The CDR3 totals 16 residues. Germline assignment: CDR1 SGHRS and CDR2 YFSETQ. The ends lost 4 bases at V and 0 bases at J; junction bases unmatched: 7. The CDR3 protein is CASSPRQGLSGNTIYF. DNA of the CDR3: TGCGCCAGCAGCCCCCGACAGGGCCTCTCTGGAAACACCATATATTTT.

This clonotype was counted a few times. The rearrangement joins TRBV7-8 to TRBJ2-1, with 7 bases identical to TRBD2. Looked up from germline, CDR1 is SGHVS and CDR2 is FQNEAQ. This CDR3 is built from 13 residues. V dropped 2 bases and J dropped 9; count of bases not matched to a gene: 4. CDR3 nucleotides: TGTGCCAGCAGCTTACCCCGGACTAGTGAGCAGTTCTTC. Its protein is CASSLPRTSEQFF.

The rearrangement links TRBV7-9 to TRBJ2-3; 7 bases line up with TRBD2. This CDR3 region has 16 residues. The germline V gene encodes CDR1 SEHNR and CDR2 FQNEAQ (reference sequence). With 2 bases clipped from V and 3 bases from J, the junction kept 8 bases outside the gene matches. CDR3 nucleotides: TGTGCCAGCAGCTTAATCGCAGCGGGATCTACAGATACGCAGTATTTT. Translating it yields CASSLIAAGSTDTQYF.

This clonotype was observed a few times. The V gene is TRBV19, the J gene TRBJ1-2, with a tentative D call TRBD1 (6 bases). Germline V gene lookup returns CDR1 LNHDA and CDR2 SQIVND (reference sequence). The CDR3 runs 15 residues. Trimming pared 4 bases from V and 4 bases from J, leaving 16 bases between. CDR3 amino acids: CASSNGQGHGYGYTF. The CDR3, as DNA: TGTGCCAGTAGTAACGGGCAGGGGCACGGCTATGGCTACACCTTC.

The chain links TRBV19 to TRBJ2-5; D gene unclear. Looked up from germline, CDR1 is LNHDA and CDR2 is SQIVND (reference sequence). This CDR3 is 13 amino acids long. The V end was cut by 10 bases, the J end by 4 bases, with 16 bases between. The CDR3 sequence: CATTRAVGETQYF. CDR3 DNA sequence: TGTGCCACCACAAGGGCAGTAGGAGAGACCCAGTACTTC.

This clonotype was detected a few times. This chain uses TRBV27 with TRBJ2-1; tentatively, D is TRBD2 (7 bases). Deletions cut 8 bases from V and 6 bases from J, with 23 bases between. The CDR3 spans 16 residues. Germline V gene sequence: CDR1 MNHEY, CDR2 SMNVEV (reference sequence). The CDR3 spells CASAGRGGASTNEQFF. The CDR3 DNA sequence: TGTGCCAGCGCAGGGCGTGGGGGGGCATCTACCAATGAGCAGTTCTTC.

The J gene is TRBJ2-3, the V gene TRBV5-6; TRBD1 might be the D (6 bases). The CDR3 contains 14 residues. V dropped 1 base and J dropped 5 bases, with 11 bases sitting between them. From germline, CDR1 is SGHDT and CDR2 YYEEEE. The CDR3 DNA sequence: TGTGCCAGCAGCTTGCTTCTACAGGGAGATACGCAGTATTTT. Translation: CASSLLLQGDTQYF. The variable domain in full, with the rest retrieved from reference TRBV5-6 and TRBJ2-3, is DAGVTQSPTHLIKTRGQQVTLRCSPKSGHDTVSWYQQALGQGPQFIFQYYEEEERQRGNFPDRFSGHQFPNYSSELNVNALLLGDSALYLCASSLLLQGDTQYFGPGTRLTVL.